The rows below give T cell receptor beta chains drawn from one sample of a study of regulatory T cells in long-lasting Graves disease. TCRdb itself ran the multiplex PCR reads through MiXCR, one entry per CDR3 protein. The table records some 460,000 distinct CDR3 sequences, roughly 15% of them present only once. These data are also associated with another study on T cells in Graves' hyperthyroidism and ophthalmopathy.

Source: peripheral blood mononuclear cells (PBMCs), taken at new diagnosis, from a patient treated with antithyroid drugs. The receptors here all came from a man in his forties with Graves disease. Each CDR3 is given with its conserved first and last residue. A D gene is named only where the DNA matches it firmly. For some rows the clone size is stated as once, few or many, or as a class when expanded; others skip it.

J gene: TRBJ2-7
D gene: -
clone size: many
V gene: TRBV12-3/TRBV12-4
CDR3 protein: CASRRAGSYEQYF
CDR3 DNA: TGTGCCAGCAGGCGGGCGGGGTCCTACGAGCAGTACTTC

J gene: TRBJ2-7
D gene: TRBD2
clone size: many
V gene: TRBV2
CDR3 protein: CASMTSGLTYEQYF
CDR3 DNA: TGTGCCAGCATGACTAGCGGTCTAACCTACGAGCAGTACTTC

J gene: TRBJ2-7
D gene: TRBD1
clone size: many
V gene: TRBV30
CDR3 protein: CAWSRQGRNEQYF
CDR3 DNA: TGTGCCTGGAGTCGACAGGGGAGGAACGAGCAGTACTTC

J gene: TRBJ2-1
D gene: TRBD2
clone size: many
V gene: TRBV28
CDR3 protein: CASSRGLVSFEQFF
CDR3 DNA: TGTGCCAGCAGTCGGGGACTAGTAAGTTTTGAGCAGTTCTTC

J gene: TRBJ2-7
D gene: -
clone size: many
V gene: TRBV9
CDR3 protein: CASSVSEGPYEQYF
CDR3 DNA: TGTGCCAGCAGCGTATCGGAGGGACCCTACGAGCAGTACTTC

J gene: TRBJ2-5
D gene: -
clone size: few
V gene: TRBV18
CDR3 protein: CASSPAPRQETQYF
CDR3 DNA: TGTGCCAGCTCACCCGCGCCCAGACAAGAGACCCAGTACTTC

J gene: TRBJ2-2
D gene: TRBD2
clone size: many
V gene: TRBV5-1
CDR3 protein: CASSSRRWLAGGANTGELFF
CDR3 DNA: TGCGCCAGCAGCTCCCGTAGGTGGCTAGCGGGAGGAGCGAACACCGGGGAGCTGTTTTTT

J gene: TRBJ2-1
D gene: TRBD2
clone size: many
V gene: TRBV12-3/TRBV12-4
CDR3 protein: CASSPSSGRGNEQFF
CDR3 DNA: TGTGCCAGCAGTCCCAGTAGCGGGAGGGGTAATGAGCAGTTCTTC

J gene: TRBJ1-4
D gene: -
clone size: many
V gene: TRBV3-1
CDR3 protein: CASSLRQGINEKLFF
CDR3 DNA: TGTGCCAGCAGCCTAAGACAAGGGATAAATGAAAAACTGTTTTTT

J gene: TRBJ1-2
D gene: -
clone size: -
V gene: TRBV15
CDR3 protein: CATSRDGGRDWGYTF
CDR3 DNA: TGTGCCACCAGCAGAGATGGAGGGAGGGATTGGGGCTACACCTTC

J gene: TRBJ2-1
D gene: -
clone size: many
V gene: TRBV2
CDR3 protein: CASSRTTGRANEQFF
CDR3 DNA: TGTGCCAGCAGTAGGACGACAGGACGGGCGAATGAGCAGTTCTTC

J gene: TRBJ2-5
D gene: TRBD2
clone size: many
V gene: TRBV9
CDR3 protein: CASSVGLAGVGETQYF
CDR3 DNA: TGTGCCAGCAGCGTAGGACTAGCGGGAGTAGGAGAGACCCAGTACTTC

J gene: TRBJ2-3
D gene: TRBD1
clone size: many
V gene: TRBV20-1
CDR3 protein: CSARGGQGAGDTQYF
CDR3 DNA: TGCAGTGCTAGAGGGGGGCAGGGGGCCGGAGATACGCAGTATTTT

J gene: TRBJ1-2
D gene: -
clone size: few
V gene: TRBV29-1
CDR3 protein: CSAGGTFGYTF
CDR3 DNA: TGCAGCGCCGGGGGGACTTTTGGCTACACCTTC

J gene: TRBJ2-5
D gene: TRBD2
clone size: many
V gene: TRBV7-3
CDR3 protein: CASSDLLAGAETQYF
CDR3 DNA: TGTGCCAGCAGTGACCTACTAGCGGGAGCGGAGACCCAGTACTTC

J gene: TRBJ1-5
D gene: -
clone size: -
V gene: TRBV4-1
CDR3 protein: CASSQDVQNQPQHF
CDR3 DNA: TGCGCCAGCAGCCAAGATGTACAGAATCAGCCCCAGCATTTT

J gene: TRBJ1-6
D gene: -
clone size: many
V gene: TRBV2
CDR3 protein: CASSGLGISPLHF
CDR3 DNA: TGTGCCAGCAGTGGTCTCGGGATTTCACCCCTCCACTTT

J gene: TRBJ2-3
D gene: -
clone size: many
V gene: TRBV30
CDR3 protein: CAWSVRGHPTDTQYF
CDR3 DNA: TGTGCCTGGAGTGTTCGGGGACACCCCACAGATACGCAGTATTTT

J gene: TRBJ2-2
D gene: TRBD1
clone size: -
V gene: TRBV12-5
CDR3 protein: CASGLDQDRAGELFF
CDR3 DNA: TGTGCTAGTGGTTTGGACCAGGACAGGGCCGGGGAGCTGTTTTTT

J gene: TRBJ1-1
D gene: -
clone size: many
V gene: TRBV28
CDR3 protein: CASSTTIQGKMNTEAFF
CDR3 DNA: TGTGCCAGCAGCACAACCATACAGGGTAAGATGAACACTGAAGCTTTCTTT

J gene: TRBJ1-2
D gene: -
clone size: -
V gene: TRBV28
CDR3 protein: CASSSGRRYGYTF
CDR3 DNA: TGTGCCAGCAGTTCTGGACGGCGCTATGGCTACACCTTC

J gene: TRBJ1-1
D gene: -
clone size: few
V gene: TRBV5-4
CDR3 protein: CASSLGVGEAFF
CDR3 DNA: TGTGCCAGCAGCTTGGGGGTGGGTGAAGCTTTCTTT